This TCR beta chain was sequenced for a study of beta chain features in type 1 diabetes. Whole-study findings and limits: Moderate but significant shortening of TCRB CDR3s was recorded in all four CD4+ subsets from Type 1 diabetes patients. Naive, central memory and Treg TCRB repertoires seemed to resemble each other more closely in patients than they did in healthy donors.

Investigators reverse transcribed all isolated RNA, so they sequenced expressed TCRB transcripts. Produced via immunoSEQ multiplex PCR; TCRdb's table is partial and in-frame only. This table has a few hundred thousand clones, 9.5% to 10% appearing once. This clone turned up a few times. Its antigen is unknown. Cells sorted by CD45RO/CCR7/CD25/CD127/CD95/CD27 comprised CD4+ naive, central memory, regulatory and stem cell-like memory cells. This TCR came from a man aged 30 to 39 with type 1 diabetes. The sample taken for sequencing was central memory CD4+ T cells from blood.

The CDR3 loop is CASSSLTWAQYF. CDR3 nucleotides: TGTGCCAGCAGCTCCTTGACTTGGGCGCAGTATTTT. This chain connects TRBV28 to TRBJ2-3; D call uncertain. Trimming removed 6 bases at V and 10 bases at J, with 14 bases between. The CDR3 totals 12 residues. The germline V gene has CDR1 MDHEN and CDR2 SYDVKM.